These T cell receptor beta chains were read from a single sample in a study of OX40 agonist ivuxolimab in advanced cancers. Assay used: immunoSEQ multiplex PCR; TCRdb lists only in-frame clones, some missing. The repertoire holds tens of thousands of clones, with 86% as singletons. Source: CD4+ or CD8+ T cells sorted from blood, taken in a trial of the OX40 agonist ivuxolimab. The receptors originated from an adult with an advanced solid tumor such as melanoma, head and neck, liver or kidney cancer. Both conserved end residues are part of each CDR3. A D gene is named only where the DNA matches it firmly. Rows may omit the clone size; those that give it use once, few, many or a size class.

clone size	J gene	V gene	D gene	CDR3 protein	CDR3 DNA
once	TRBJ1-2	TRBV5-4	NA	CASSLVGQGYGYTF	TGTGCCAGCAGCTTGGTTGGGCAGGGCTATGGCTACACCTTC
once	TRBJ2-1	TRBV19	NA	CASGGYNEQFF	TGTGCCAGCGGAGGGTACAATGAGCAGTTCTTC
NA	TRBJ2-3	TRBV14	NA	CASRLTPTDTQYF	TGTGCCAGCAGACTCACCCCCACAGATACGCAGTATTTT
NA	TRBJ2-7	TRBV2	NA	CASSELGYEQYF	TGTGCCAGCAGTGAATTGGGCTACGAGCAGTACTTC
NA	TRBJ1-4	TRBV4-2	TRBD1	CASSQDPGTGKKLFF	TGTGCCAGCAGCCAAGATCCCGGGACAGGGAAAAAACTGTTTTTT
NA	TRBJ2-5	TRBV28	NA	CASSLVGPQETQYF	TGTGCCAGCAGTTTAGTAGGCCCCCAAGAGACCCAGTACTTC
NA	TRBJ2-1	TRBV7-7	NA	CASSPGSYNEQFF	TGTGCTAGCTCGCCGGGTTCCTACAATGAGCAGTTCTTC
NA	TRBJ1-5	TRBV7-2	NA	CASSLMGEPQHF	TGTGCCAGCAGCTTGATGGGGGAGCCCCAGCATTTT
NA	TRBJ2-3	TRBV4-2	NA	CASSQGSGRGGTDTQYF	TGTGCCAGCAGCCAAGGGTCGGGGCGGGGTGGCACAGATACGCAGTATTTT
NA	TRBJ2-7	TRBV7-2	NA	CASSFRSSGLEQYF	TGTGCCAGCAGCTTTCGCTCGTCAGGGCTCGAGCAGTACTTC
NA	TRBJ2-7	TRBV28	NA	CASRNGPSSDEQYF	TGTGCCAGCAGAAACGGACCGTCGTCCGACGAGCAGTACTTC
NA	TRBJ2-5	TRBV4-3	NA	CASSQDRSPQETQYF	TGCGCCAGCAGCCAAGACCGGAGTCCGCAAGAGACCCAGTACTTC
NA	TRBJ1-2	TRBV18	NA	CASSPGRETDGYTF	TGTGCCAGCTCACCAGGCAGGGAGACTGATGGCTACACCTTC